This T cell receptor beta chain was captured in a study of shared clonotypes between healthy human individuals. Study at large: The donors, two women and three men, were aged 18 to 49. Findings of the study overall: A few donors showed sharing of about 4.6% of naive CD4 clonotypes. Non-shared clonotypes displayed generation probabilities falling below those of clonotypes present in all four donors.

In regard to this clone: Its antigen remains unknown.

Naive CD8 cells comprised CD45RO-negative, CCR7-positively selected cells, excluding terminally differentiated effector memory CD45RA+ cells. The assay was immunoSEQ multiplex PCR, and TCRdb's table has in-frame clones only and misses some. Of about 700,000 clones in the sample, under 95% were seen once. V lost 5 bases to trimming and J lost 3 bases; unmatched junction nucleotides: 9. The germline V gene encodes CDR1 LNHDA and CDR2 SQIVND (reference sequence). The CDR3 is 15 amino acids. The rearrangement uses TRBV19 and TRBJ2-5; TRBD2 aligns across 7 bases. The receptor comes from a man aged 30-40 years in good health. Sequences were obtained from naive CD8+ T cells sorted from blood. DNA for the CDR3: TGTGCCAGTAGTCCGCTGGGGGGGACCGAAGAGACCCAGTACTTC. Protein: CASSPLGGTEETQYF.